Following are 6 T cell receptor beta chains from one sample sequenced in a study of blood T cell repertoires in COVID-19. Method: immunoSEQ multiplex PCR; TCRdb's copy keeps in-frame clones and lacks some. Counted here are about 200,000 clones, roughly four fifths occurring once; the ten biggest clones make up approximately 16%. The material sequenced was PBMCs or T cells enriched from blood (not recorded which). Every receptor here comes from a man aged 35-49 years who had recovered from COVID-19.

In this sample, this clone turned up a few times. CDR3 nucleotide sequence: TGCGCCAGCAGCTTCTCGGCGGGGGGGCAAGACAATGAGCAGTTCTTC. Its translation is CASSFSAGGQDNEQFF. The chain combines TRBV5-1 with TRBJ2-1; 9 bases agree with TRBD2. The V segment lost 2 bases and the J segment 5 bases; nucleotides outside the gene matches: 8. The CDR3 length is 16 residues. Germline V gene lookup returns CDR1 SGHRS and CDR2 YFSETQ.

V is TRBV7-8 and J is TRBJ1-2; 9 bases match TRBD1. V was clipped by 4 bases and J by 7 bases; unmatched bases: 4. CDR3 size: 13 residues. The V gene's germline CDR1 is SGHVS and CDR2 FQNEAQ. The CDR3 loop is CASSSTGGFGYTF. In nucleotides, the CDR3 is TGTGCCAGCAGCTCGACAGGGGGTTTTGGCTACACCTTC.

The chain carries TRBV7-3 and TRBJ2-2; TRBD2 aligns across 8 bases. With V trimmed by 1 base and J by 8 bases, 6 bases remained unmatched. Germline V gene data show CDR1 as SGHTA and CDR2 as FQGTGA. CDR3 length: 15 amino acids. This CDR3 reads CASSLNSGVPGELFF. DNA for the CDR3: TGTGCCAGCAGCTTAAATAGCGGGGTTCCGGGGGAGCTGTTTTTT.

This clone was seen a handful of times. The V call is TRBV4-1, the J call TRBJ2-7; possible D gene TRBD2, 6 bases. The length of the CDR3 is 15 residues. V lost 1 base and J lost 4, with 14 bases in between. Germline values: CDR1 MGHRA, CDR2 YSYEKL. CDR3 residues: CASSQVSQGLYEQYF. In DNA, the CDR3 is TGCGCCAGCAGCCAAGTTAGCCAGGGACTGTACGAGCAGTACTTC.

This clone was seen a handful of times. The genes are TRBV25-1 and TRBJ2-7; TRBD2 might be the D (6 bases). Trimming cost V 5 bases and J 2 bases, with 19 bases left between them. The germline CDR1 and CDR2 sequences are MGHDK and SYGVNS. This CDR3 is built from 16 residues. CDR3 amino acids: CASSPGGAGSAYEQYF. As DNA, the CDR3 is TGTGCCAGCAGTCCAGGTGGGGCGGGGTCAGCCTACGAGCAGTACTTC.

In this sample, this clone turned up once. The chain joins TRBV5-1 to TRBJ2-5; D gene uncertain. Per germline, CDR1 SGHRS and CDR2 YFSETQ. The CDR3 length is 14 residues. Trimming took 2 bases from V and 0 from J, leaving 8 bases between them. CDR3 in amino acids: CASSFDSHQETQYF. CDR3 in DNA: TGCGCCAGCAGCTTTGACTCCCACCAAGAGACCCAGTACTTC.